This T cell receptor (beta chain) comes out of a study of cytomegalovirus exposure and HLA in healthy donors. General study results and limits: Among TCR sequences, most were rare, though some public TCRs appeared in many donors.

The CDR3 extends over 13 amino acids. V dropped 4 bases and J dropped 4 bases, with 12 bases sitting between them. Germline V gene sequence: CDR1 SGHNT, CDR2 YYREEE (reference sequence). On this clone: As yet, its antigen is unknown. This specimen includes other DNA sequences encoding the same CDR3.

In the PCR, 60 Vbeta and 13 Jbeta primers were used. Generated by immunoSEQ multiplex PCR, the TCRdb table keeps only in-frame clones and is missing some. The sample carries roughly 90,000 clones, over 60% recorded once. The sample consisted of PBMCs. The chain uses TRBV5-4 and TRBJ2-7; tentatively, D is TRBD1 (5 bases). The TCR comes from a woman in her forties in good health and CMV-seropositive. The CDR3 sequence: CASSPTNRYEQYF. The CDR3 DNA is TGTGCCAGCAGCCCAACCAACAGGTACGAGCAGTACTTC.